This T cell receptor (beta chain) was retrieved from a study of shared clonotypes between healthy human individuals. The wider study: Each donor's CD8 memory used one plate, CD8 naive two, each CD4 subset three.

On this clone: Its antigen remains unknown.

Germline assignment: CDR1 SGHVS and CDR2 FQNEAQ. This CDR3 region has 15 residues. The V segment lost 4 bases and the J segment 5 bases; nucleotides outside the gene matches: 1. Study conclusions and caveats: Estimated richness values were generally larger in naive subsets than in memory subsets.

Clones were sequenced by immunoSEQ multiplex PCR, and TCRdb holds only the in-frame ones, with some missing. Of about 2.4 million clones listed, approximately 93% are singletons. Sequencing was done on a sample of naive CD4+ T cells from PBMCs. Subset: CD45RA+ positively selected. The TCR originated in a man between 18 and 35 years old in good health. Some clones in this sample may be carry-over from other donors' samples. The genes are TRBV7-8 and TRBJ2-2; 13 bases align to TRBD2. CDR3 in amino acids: CASSSTSGRTGELFF. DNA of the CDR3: TGTGCCAGCAGCTCGACTAGCGGGAGGACCGGGGAGCTGTTTTTT.